This is a list of T cell receptor beta chains from one sample in a study of cytomegalovirus exposure and HLA in healthy donors. Assay used: immunoSEQ multiplex PCR; TCRdb lists only in-frame clones, some missing. The sample shows around 190,000 clones, around four fifths of them seen only once. The sequenced sample was PBMCs. These receptors all come from a woman between 40 and 50 years old in good health and CMV-seronegative. CDR3s include the opening cysteine and the closing phenylalanine or tryptophan. The D gene is left open where the match is weak. Size values are once, few and many counts, or a class for expanded clones, and some rows have none.

v_call: TRBV9; clone_size: once; d_call: TRBD1; j_call: TRBJ2-7; cdr3_aa: CASSAPGQGFYEQYF; cdr3_nt: TGTGCCAGCAGCGCCCCGGGACAGGGTTTCTACGAGCAGTACTTC
v_call: TRBV29-1; clone_size: .; d_call: TRBD1; j_call: TRBJ2-1; cdr3_aa: CSVEGQGANEQFF; cdr3_nt: TGCAGCGTTGAGGGACAGGGGGCAAATGAGCAGTTCTTC
v_call: TRBV19; clone_size: .; d_call: TRBD2; j_call: TRBJ2-1; cdr3_aa: CASSKPPGLAGVGQFF; cdr3_nt: TGTGCCAGTAGCAAACCACCGGGACTAGCGGGAGTTGGGCAGTTCTTC
v_call: TRBV5-6; clone_size: .; d_call: .; j_call: TRBJ2-2; cdr3_aa: CASSLDLSTGELFF; cdr3_nt: TGTGCCAGCAGCCTGGACCTATCCACCGGGGAGCTGTTTTTT
v_call: TRBV30; clone_size: .; d_call: .; j_call: TRBJ2-7; cdr3_aa: CAWGGASNLGEQYF; cdr3_nt: TGTGCCTGGGGCGGGGCATCTAATCTGGGGGAGCAGTACTTC
v_call: TRBV7-9; clone_size: .; d_call: .; j_call: TRBJ1-4; cdr3_aa: CASSLQGGGTNEKLFF; cdr3_nt: TGTGCCAGCAGCTTACAAGGGGGGGGAACTAATGAAAAACTGTTTTTT
v_call: TRBV29-1; clone_size: .; d_call: .; j_call: TRBJ1-3; cdr3_aa: CSVWSSGNTIYF; cdr3_nt: TGCAGCGTTTGGAGCTCTGGAAACACCATATATTTT
v_call: TRBV7-2; clone_size: .; d_call: TRBD2; j_call: TRBJ2-4; cdr3_aa: CASSLTSGAKNIQYF; cdr3_nt: TGTGCCAGCAGCCTCACTAGCGGTGCCAAAAACATTCAGTACTTC
v_call: TRBV5-1; clone_size: .; d_call: .; j_call: TRBJ1-1; cdr3_aa: CASSYRPRGTEAFF; cdr3_nt: TGCGCCAGCAGCTACCGTCCTCGGGGCACTGAAGCTTTCTTT
v_call: TRBV30; clone_size: .; d_call: .; j_call: TRBJ1-1; cdr3_aa: CASHRVYTEAFF; cdr3_nt: TGTGCCTCACACAGGGTCTACACTGAAGCTTTCTTT
v_call: TRBV4-3; clone_size: .; d_call: TRBD1; j_call: TRBJ1-2; cdr3_aa: CASSPKGQGNGYTF; cdr3_nt: TGCGCCAGCAGCCCGAAGGGACAGGGAAATGGCTACACCTTC
v_call: TRBV11-3; clone_size: .; d_call: TRBD2; j_call: TRBJ2-3; cdr3_aa: CASSLSSGRADTQYF; cdr3_nt: TGTGCCAGCAGCTTATCAAGCGGGAGAGCAGATACGCAGTATTTT
v_call: TRBV6-6; clone_size: .; d_call: .; j_call: TRBJ1-4; cdr3_aa: CASRTGTHEKLFF; cdr3_nt: TGTGCCAGCAGGACCGGGACACATGAAAAACTGTTTTTT
v_call: TRBV11-3; clone_size: .; d_call: .; j_call: TRBJ2-1; cdr3_aa: CASRRAGAKDEQFF; cdr3_nt: TGTGCCAGCCGTAGAGCGGGTGCCAAAGATGAGCAATTCTTC
v_call: TRBV15; clone_size: few; d_call: .; j_call: TRBJ2-1; cdr3_aa: CATSKRGNEQFF; cdr3_nt: TGTGCCACCAGCAAAAGAGGGAATGAGCAGTTCTTC
v_call: TRBV5-1; clone_size: .; d_call: .; j_call: TRBJ1-4; cdr3_aa: CASSQGGGEKLFF; cdr3_nt: TGCGCCAGTTCCCAGGGAGGTGGGGAAAAACTGTTTTTT
v_call: TRBV11-2; clone_size: .; d_call: TRBD2; j_call: TRBJ2-7; cdr3_aa: CASSLNPSGYEQYF; cdr3_nt: TGTGCCAGCAGCTTAAATCCTAGCGGCTACGAGCAGTACTTC
v_call: TRBV5-5; clone_size: .; d_call: .; j_call: TRBJ1-1; cdr3_aa: CASKFQSDGKAFF; cdr3_nt: TGTGCCAGCAAATTCCAGAGTGACGGGAAAGCTTTCTTT
v_call: TRBV7-2; clone_size: .; d_call: TRBD2; j_call: TRBJ2-1; cdr3_aa: CASSLSQRGDNEQFF; cdr3_nt: TGTGCCAGCAGCTTAAGCCAGCGGGGCGACAATGAGCAGTTCTTC
v_call: TRBV7-9; clone_size: .; d_call: .; j_call: TRBJ2-1; cdr3_aa: CASTLGIYNEQFF; cdr3_nt: TGTGCCAGCACCCTGGGCATCTACAATGAGCAGTTCTTC
v_call: TRBV6-6; clone_size: .; d_call: .; j_call: TRBJ2-1; cdr3_aa: CASLGGTGYNEQFF; cdr3_nt: TGTGCCAGCCTCGGCGGGACGGGTTACAATGAGCAGTTCTTC
v_call: TRBV11-1; clone_size: once; d_call: .; j_call: TRBJ2-3; cdr3_aa: CASSFGVTVETDTQYF; cdr3_nt: TGTGCCAGCAGCTTCGGGGTGACGGTTGAAACAGATACGCAGTATTTT
v_call: TRBV11-3; clone_size: .; d_call: .; j_call: TRBJ1-5; cdr3_aa: CASSLFYFGNQPQHF; cdr3_nt: TGTGCCAGCAGCTTATTTTACTTTGGCAATCAGCCCCAGCATTTT
v_call: TRBV6-6; clone_size: .; d_call: .; j_call: TRBJ1-2; cdr3_aa: CASSRATVYTF; cdr3_nt: TGTGCCAGCAGCCGCGCCACAGTCTACACCTTC
v_call: TRBV19; clone_size: once; d_call: TRBD2; j_call: TRBJ2-1; cdr3_aa: CASSPTSGIYNEQFF; cdr3_nt: TGTGCCAGTAGCCCGACTAGCGGCATATACAATGAGCAGTTCTTC
v_call: TRBV2; clone_size: .; d_call: .; j_call: TRBJ1-5; cdr3_aa: CASSDWRGARNQPQHF; cdr3_nt: TGTGCCAGCAGTGACTGGCGGGGGGCTCGCAATCAGCCCCAGCATTTT
v_call: TRBV27; clone_size: .; d_call: TRBD1; j_call: TRBJ1-2; cdr3_aa: CAIKDRGYGYTF; cdr3_nt: TGTGCCATCAAGGACAGGGGCTATGGCTACACCTTC
v_call: TRBV6-1; clone_size: .; d_call: .; j_call: TRBJ1-3; cdr3_aa: CASSDRGPIYF; cdr3_nt: TGTGCCAGCAGTGACAGAGGGCCCATATATTTT
v_call: TRBV4-3; clone_size: .; d_call: TRBD1; j_call: TRBJ1-2; cdr3_aa: CASSQADRGFDGYTF; cdr3_nt: TGCGCCAGCAGCCAGGCCGACAGGGGGTTCGATGGCTACACCTTC
v_call: TRBV2; clone_size: .; d_call: .; j_call: TRBJ2-3; cdr3_aa: CASSEDSQGTDTQYF; cdr3_nt: TGTGCCAGCAGTGAAGACTCCCAGGGTACAGATACGCAGTATTTT
v_call: TRBV4-1; clone_size: .; d_call: .; j_call: TRBJ1-1; cdr3_aa: CASSQDSGRTGPNTEAFF; cdr3_nt: TGCGCCAGCAGCCAAGACAGTGGGCGAACAGGGCCGAACACTGAAGCTTTCTTT
v_call: TRBV6-5; clone_size: .; d_call: TRBD1; j_call: TRBJ1-3; cdr3_aa: CASSTGDLGNTIYF; cdr3_nt: TGTGCCAGCAGTACAGGGGATTTGGGAAACACCATATATTTT
v_call: TRBV11-3; clone_size: .; d_call: .; j_call: TRBJ1-3; cdr3_aa: CASSATVSGNTIYF; cdr3_nt: TGTGCCAGCAGTGCCACAGTCTCTGGAAACACCATATATTTT
v_call: TRBV30; clone_size: .; d_call: .; j_call: TRBJ2-1; cdr3_aa: CAWSGLGYSGNEQFF; cdr3_nt: TGTGCCTGGAGCGGACTGGGGTATTCAGGAAATGAGCAGTTCTTC
v_call: TRBV5-4; clone_size: .; d_call: .; j_call: TRBJ2-3; cdr3_aa: CASSSGTATDTQYF; cdr3_nt: TGTGCCAGCAGCAGCGGCACAGCCACAGATACGCAGTATTTT
v_call: TRBV6-1; clone_size: .; d_call: .; j_call: TRBJ2-3; cdr3_aa: CASSELAGAATDTQYF; cdr3_nt: TGTGCCAGCAGTGAATTGGCGGGCGCAGCCACAGATACGCAGTATTTT
v_call: TRBV15; clone_size: .; d_call: TRBD2; j_call: TRBJ2-5; cdr3_aa: CATSSGREGLAETQYF; cdr3_nt: TGTGCCACCAGCAGTGGGCGGGAGGGCCTGGCCGAGACCCAGTACTTC
v_call: TRBV6-5; clone_size: .; d_call: .; j_call: TRBJ2-7; cdr3_aa: CASRPWDISYEQYF; cdr3_nt: TGTGCCAGCAGGCCCTGGGACATCTCCTACGAGCAGTACTTC
v_call: TRBV7-8; clone_size: .; d_call: TRBD2; j_call: TRBJ2-5; cdr3_aa: CASSSLAGAWETQYF; cdr3_nt: TGTGCCAGCAGCTCCTTAGCGGGAGCCTGGGAGACCCAGTACTTC
v_call: TRBV7-8; clone_size: .; d_call: TRBD2; j_call: TRBJ2-3; cdr3_aa: CASSLSSGPQYQYF; cdr3_nt: TGTGCCAGCAGCTTATCTAGCGGACCACAGTACCAGTATTTT
v_call: TRBV12-5; clone_size: once; d_call: .; j_call: TRBJ1-6; cdr3_aa: CASGLNRASSYNSPLHF; cdr3_nt: TGTGCTAGTGGTTTGAACAGGGCGAGCTCCTATAATTCACCCCTCCACTTT
v_call: TRBV7-8; clone_size: .; d_call: TRBD2; j_call: TRBJ2-5; cdr3_aa: CASSRLAEETQYF; cdr3_nt: TGTGCCAGCAGCCGTCTAGCGGAAGAGACCCAGTACTTC
v_call: TRBV21-1; clone_size: .; d_call: .; j_call: TRBJ2-4; cdr3_aa: CASSKVAGSSLLKNIQYF; cdr3_nt: TGTGCCAGCAGCAAAGTAGCGGGCAGCTCCCTTCTTAAAAACATTCAGTACTTC
v_call: TRBV13; clone_size: .; d_call: .; j_call: TRBJ1-1; cdr3_aa: CASSLTVNTEAFF; cdr3_nt: TGTGCCAGCAGCTTGACAGTGAACACTGAAGCTTTCTTT
v_call: TRBV9; clone_size: .; d_call: .; j_call: TRBJ2-1; cdr3_aa: CASSVGQGPYNEQFF; cdr3_nt: TGTGCCAGCAGCGTAGGGCAGGGGCCCTACAATGAGCAGTTCTTC
v_call: TRBV6-1; clone_size: .; d_call: TRBD2; j_call: TRBJ2-5; cdr3_aa: CASKSGLAFQETQYF; cdr3_nt: TGTGCCAGTAAATCGGGACTAGCGTTCCAAGAGACCCAGTACTTC
v_call: TRBV9; clone_size: .; d_call: .; j_call: TRBJ2-7; cdr3_aa: CASSFQEGAVEQYF; cdr3_nt: TGTGCCAGCAGTTTCCAGGAGGGGGCAGTCGAGCAGTACTTC
v_call: TRBV18; clone_size: .; d_call: TRBD2; j_call: TRBJ2-1; cdr3_aa: CASSFSGRPNNEQFF; cdr3_nt: TGTGCCAGCTCATTTAGCGGGAGGCCCAACAATGAGCAGTTCTTC